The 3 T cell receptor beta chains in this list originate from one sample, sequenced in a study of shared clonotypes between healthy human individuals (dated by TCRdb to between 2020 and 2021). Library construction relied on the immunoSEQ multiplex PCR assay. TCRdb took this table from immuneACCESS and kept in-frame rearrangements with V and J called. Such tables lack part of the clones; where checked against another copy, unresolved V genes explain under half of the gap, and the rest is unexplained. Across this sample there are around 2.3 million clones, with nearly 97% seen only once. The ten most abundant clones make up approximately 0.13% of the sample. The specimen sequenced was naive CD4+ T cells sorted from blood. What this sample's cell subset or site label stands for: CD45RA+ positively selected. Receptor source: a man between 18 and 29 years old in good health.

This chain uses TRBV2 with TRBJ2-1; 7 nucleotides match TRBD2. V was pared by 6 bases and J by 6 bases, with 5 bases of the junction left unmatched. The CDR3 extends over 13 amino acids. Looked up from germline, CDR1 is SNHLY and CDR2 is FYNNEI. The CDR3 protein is CASRLARPNEQFF. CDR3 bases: TGTGCCAGCAGACTAGCGAGACCCAATGAGCAGTTCTTC.

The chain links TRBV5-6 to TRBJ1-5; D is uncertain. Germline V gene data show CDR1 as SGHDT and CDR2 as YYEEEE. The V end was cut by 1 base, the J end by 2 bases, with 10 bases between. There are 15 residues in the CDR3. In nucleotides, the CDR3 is TGTGCCAGCAGCTTGTGGGTAGACGGCAATCAGCCCCAGCATTTT. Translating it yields CASSLWVDGNQPQHF.

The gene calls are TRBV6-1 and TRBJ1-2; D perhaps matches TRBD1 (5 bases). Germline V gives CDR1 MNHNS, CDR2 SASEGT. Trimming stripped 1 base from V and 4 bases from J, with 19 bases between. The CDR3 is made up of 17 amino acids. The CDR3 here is CASSEVVGRQSGYGYTF. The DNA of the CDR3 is TGTGCCAGCAGTGAAGTGGTCGGGAGACAGTCTGGCTATGGCTACACCTTC.